A single sample is the source of the 17 T cell receptor beta chains below, sequenced in a study of response to subunit inactivated influenza vaccine (dated by TCRdb to 2016 to 2019). The library relied on RT-PCR. The sample was run on an Illumina HiSeq 2500. Using fastp trimming at Q25 and MiXCR clonotype assembly, TCRdb reanalyzed the public sequencing data and kept in-frame beta chains. Entries are consolidated by CDR3 protein sequence, retaining the most common genes and DNA. The sample table shows hundreds of thousands of distinct CDR3 sequences, and about 15% are seen once. Less than 4% of the sample rests with the top ten. The material sequenced was CD4+ T cells sorted from PBMCs, taken less than 30 months after vaccination. The origin of the receptors is a man between 50 and 75 years old who received an inactivated influenza vaccine. Donor details come from another sample of the same person, matched by shared clones.

The J gene is TRBJ1-4, the V gene TRBV2; the D gene is possibly TRBD1 (6 bases). The ends were cut back, 6 bases at V and 14 bases at J, with 10 bases in the middle. Germline CDR1 and CDR2: SNHLY and FYNNEI. The CDR3 sequence is 10 residues long. The CDR3 coding sequence is TGTGCCAGCAGAAGACAGGTCCTGTTTTTT. Translating gives CASRRQVLFF.

The V gene is TRBV4-2, the J gene TRBJ2-1; D assignment may be TRBD1 or TRBD2 (6 bases each). Germline CDR1 and CDR2: LGHNA and YNFKEQ. With 0 bases removed from V and 3 bases from J, the gap between germline ends came to 12 bases. The CDR3 has 16 residues. The CDR3 DNA reads as TGTGCCAGCAGCCAAGATTCGGGGGCCCACTACAATGAGCAGTTCTTC. Amino acid sequence: CASSQDSGAHYNEQFF.

The table lists this clonotype with a few counts. The chain uses TRBV6-1 and TRBJ2-3; tentative D call: TRBD1 (5 bases). The CDR3 covers 14 residues. Germline CDR1 reads MNHNS; CDR2 reads SASEGT. V was cut by 0 bases and J by 1 base, with 5 bases left in between. CDR3: CASSEAGRTDTQYF. CDR3 DNA sequence: TGTGCCAGCAGTGAAGCGGGGCGCACAGATACGCAGTATTTT.

This clonotype was found a few times. V is TRBV7-8 and J is TRBJ2-1; the D gene is possibly TRBD1 (6 bases). The V gene's germline CDR1 is SGHVS and CDR2 FQNEAQ. V lost 5 bases and J 8 bases, leaving 16 bases between the germline ends. The CDR3 is 14 residues long. CDR3 protein: CASSLRTGIHEQFF. In nucleotides, the CDR3 is TGTGCCAGCAGCCTTCGAACAGGGATCCATGAGCAGTTCTTC.

The V and J genes are TRBV20-1 and TRBJ2-3, with TRBD2 identical over 8 bases. V lost 1 base and J lost 4; bases outside the gene matches: 7. This CDR3 is 15 amino acids long. Germline V gene lookup returns CDR1 DFQATT and CDR2 SNEGSKA (reference sequence). For the CDR3, the DNA is TGCAGTGCTAGAGTCCCCGGGAGGGCCTCAGATACGCAGTATTTT. Protein product: CSARVPGRASDTQYF.

The rearrangement joins TRBV30 to TRBJ1-1, with D perhaps matching TRBD1 (6 bases). With 3 bases removed from V and 6 bases from J, the gap between germline ends came to 8 bases. CDR1 GTSNPN and CDR2 SVGIG come from the germline V gene (reference sequence). The CDR3 has 11 amino acids. CDR3 nucleotide sequence: TGTGCCTGGAGAGCAGGGGCTGAAGCTTTCTTT. It yields the protein CAWRAGAEAFF.

This clonotype came up many times. CDR3 region: CSVDLPGQMNTEAFF. The CDR3 DNA reads TGCAGCGTGGATCTCCCGGGACAGATGAACACTGAAGCTTTCTTT. The V gene is TRBV29-1, the J gene TRBJ1-1; 7 positions match TRBD1. The J segment lost 0 bases and the V segment lost 6 bases, leaving 10 bases of the junction unmatched. There are 15 residues in the CDR3. Looked up from germline, CDR1 is SQVTM and CDR2 is ANQGSEA.

The table lists this clonotype with a few counts. The rearrangement joins TRBV7-2 to TRBJ2-1; unclear D gene. V lost 1 base, J lost 7 bases, and 14 bases lay in between. The V gene's germline CDR1 is SGHTA and CDR2 FQGNSA. This CDR3 is 15 amino acids long. This chain's CDR3 is CASSLEATATNEQFF. The CDR3, as DNA: TGTGCCAGCAGCTTAGAAGCGACGGCCACGAATGAGCAGTTCTTC.

This clonotype was detected a few times. The V call is TRBV20-1, the J call TRBJ2-7; D call uncertain. Germline assignment: CDR1 DFQATT and CDR2 SNEGSKA (reference sequence). The CDR3 is 14 amino acids. The V and J ends lost 6 bases and 2 bases respectively, with 17 bases between them. This CDR3 is CSANRRLGPYEQYF. The DNA for the CDR3 is TGCAGTGCCAACCGCCGGTTAGGGCCCTACGAGCAGTACTTC.

This clonotype has only a few counts. The CDR3 spells CSARGPLGGTEAFF. The CDR3 nucleotides read TGCAGTGCTAGGGGCCCCCTTGGAGGGACTGAAGCTTTCTTT. V is TRBV20-1 and J is TRBJ1-1, with unresolved D. With 3 bases removed from V and 5 bases from J, the gap between germline ends came to 16 bases. There are 14 residues in the CDR3. CDR1 is DFQATT and CDR2 is SNEGSKA in the germline V gene (reference sequence).

This clonotype was recorded a few times. The chain recombines TRBV18 with TRBJ1-1, with TRBD1 matching over 7 bases. Trimming cost V 8 bases and J 0 bases; bases outside gene matches: 3. Germline V CDR1 and CDR2: KGHSH, LQKENI. The CDR3 runs to 13 residues. CDR3 in amino acids: CASAGQMNTEAFF. CDR3 bases: TGTGCCAGCGCGGGACAGATGAACACTGAAGCTTTCTTT.

This clonotype has more than one count but fewer than ten. The chain employs TRBV9 and TRBJ2-7; no firm D call. The CDR3 runs to 16 residues. From germline, CDR1 is SGDLS and CDR2 YYNGEE. The V and J ends lost 3 bases and 0 bases respectively, with 16 bases between them. CDR3 DNA sequence: TGTGCCAGCAGCGCTTTCGTTGGCGGTAGCTCCTACGAGCAGTACTTC. It is translated as CASSAFVGGSSYEQYF.

This clonotype has just a few counts. The chain has TRBV6-2 or TRBV6-3 and TRBJ2-1; 8 bases are a match to TRBD1. V shed 4 bases, J shed 4 bases, and the junction held 6 bases outside the gene matches. The CDR3 sequence is 15 residues long. Germline V gene sequence: CDR1 MNHEY, CDR2 SVGEGT. CDR3 residues: CASSWWDRRYNEQFF. The CDR3 DNA reads as TGTGCCAGCAGTTGGTGGGACAGGAGATACAATGAGCAGTTCTTC.

The chain couples TRBV12-3 or TRBV12-4 to TRBJ1-6, with D perhaps TRBD1 (6 bases). The CDR3 is 14 residues long. V was shortened by 3 bases and J by 7 bases, with 10 bases between the two germline ends. CDR3 nucleotides: TGTGCCAGCAGTTTGGGGGGCGCGAATTCACCCCTCCACTTT. Its translation is CASSLGGANSPLHF.

The sample holds a few counts of this clonotype. The chain is built from TRBV20-1 and TRBJ2-2; 8 nucleotides agree with TRBD2. This CDR3 contains 16 residues. V lost 1 base, J lost 4 bases, and 8 bases stayed unmatched. CDR1 and CDR2 from the germline V gene are DFQATT and SNEGSKA (reference sequence). This chain's CDR3 is CSARVRGDRGTGELFF. Written as DNA, the CDR3 is TGCAGTGCTAGAGTGCGGGGGGATCGAGGCACCGGGGAGCTGTTTTTT.

The chain carries TRBV5-6 and TRBJ1-1; a weak D match, TRBD1 (5 bases). V was shortened by 1 base and J by 11 bases, with 9 bases between the two germline ends. The CDR3 is 11 amino acids. Germline V CDR1 and CDR2: SGHDT, YYEEEE. CDR3 sequence: CASSLSREAFF. CDR3 DNA sequence: TGTGCCAGCAGCTTGTCCAGGGAGGCTTTCTTT.

This clonotype has more than one count but fewer than ten. The genes are TRBV5-1 and TRBJ2-5; no firm D call. The length of the CDR3 is 14 residues. Germline CDR1 SGHRS, CDR2 YFSETQ. Trimming shortened V by 2 bases and J by 1 base, and 9 bases separated the two germline ends. The CDR3 bases are TGCGCCAGCAGCTTAGGAAACCTCCAAGAGACCCAGTACTTC. Translation gives CASSLGNLQETQYF.